This record looks at one T cell receptor (beta chain) sequence and its context. The data originate from a study of cytomegalovirus exposure and HLA in healthy donors. This CDR3 has 13 residues. Germline values: CDR1 MGHDK, CDR2 SYGVNS. 13 Jbeta primers and 60 Vbeta primers were used for the PCR. The assay was immunoSEQ multiplex PCR, and TCRdb's table has in-frame clones only and misses some. This sample yields approximately 74,000 clones, of which 78% are seen a single time; 9.7% belongs to the top ten. The sequence came from a man in his forties in good health and CMV-seronegative. The chain employs TRBV25-1 and TRBJ2-5, with TRBD1 as a possible D gene (6 bases). Near its end, the DNA agrees better with TRBJ2-7, so the J call may be wrong. What was sequenced was PBMCs. The CDR3 sequence: CASSEGDIREQYF. The CDR3 bases are TGTGCCAGCAGTGAAGGGGACATACGCGAGCAGTACTTC.